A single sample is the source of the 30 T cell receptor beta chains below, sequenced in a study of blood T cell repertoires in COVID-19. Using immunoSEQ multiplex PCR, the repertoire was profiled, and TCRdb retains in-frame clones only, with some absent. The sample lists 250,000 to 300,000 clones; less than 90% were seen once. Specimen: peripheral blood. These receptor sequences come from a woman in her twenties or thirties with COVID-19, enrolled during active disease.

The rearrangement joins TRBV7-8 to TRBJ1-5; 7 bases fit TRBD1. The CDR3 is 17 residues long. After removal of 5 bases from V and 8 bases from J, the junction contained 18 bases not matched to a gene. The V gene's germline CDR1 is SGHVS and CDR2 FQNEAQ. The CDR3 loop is CASSVTTGPPSNEPQHF. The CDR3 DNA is TGTGCCAGCAGCGTCACGACAGGGCCCCCCTCCAACGAGCCCCAGCATTTT.

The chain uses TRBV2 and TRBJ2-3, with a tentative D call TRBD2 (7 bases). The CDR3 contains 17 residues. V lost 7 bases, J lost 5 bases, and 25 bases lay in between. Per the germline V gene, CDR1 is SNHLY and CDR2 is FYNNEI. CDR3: CASIELVGGGLRDTQYF. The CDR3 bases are TGTGCCAGCATCGAGCTAGTGGGGGGGGGCCTACGAGATACGCAGTATTTT.

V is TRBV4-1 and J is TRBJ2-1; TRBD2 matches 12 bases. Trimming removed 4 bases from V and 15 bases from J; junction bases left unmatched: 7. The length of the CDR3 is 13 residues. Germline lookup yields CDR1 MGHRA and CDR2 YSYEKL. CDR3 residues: CASSRTPGLAGFF. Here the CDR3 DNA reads TGCGCCAGCAGCCGTACCCCGGGACTAGCGGGGTTCTTC.

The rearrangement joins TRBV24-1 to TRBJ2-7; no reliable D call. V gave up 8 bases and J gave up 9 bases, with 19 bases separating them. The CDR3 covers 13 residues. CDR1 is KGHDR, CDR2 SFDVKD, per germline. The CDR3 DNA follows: TGTGCCACCAATTCCCCACACCAACCGTGGCAGTACTTC. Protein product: CATNSPHQPWQYF.

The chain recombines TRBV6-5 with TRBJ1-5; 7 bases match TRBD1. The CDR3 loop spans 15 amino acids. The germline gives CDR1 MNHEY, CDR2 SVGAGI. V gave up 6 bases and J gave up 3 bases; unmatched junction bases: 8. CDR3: CASSARGSTNQPQHF. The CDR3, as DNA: TGTGCCAGCAGCGCCAGGGGGAGTACCAATCAGCCCCAGCATTTT.

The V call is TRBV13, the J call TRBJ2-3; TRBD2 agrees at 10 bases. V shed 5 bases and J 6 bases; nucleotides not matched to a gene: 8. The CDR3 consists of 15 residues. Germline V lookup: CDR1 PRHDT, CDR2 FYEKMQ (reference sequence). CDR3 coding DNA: TGTGCCAGCAGCCTTAGCGGGGGGAGCCAGGATACGCAGTATTTT. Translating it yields CASSLSGGSQDTQYF.

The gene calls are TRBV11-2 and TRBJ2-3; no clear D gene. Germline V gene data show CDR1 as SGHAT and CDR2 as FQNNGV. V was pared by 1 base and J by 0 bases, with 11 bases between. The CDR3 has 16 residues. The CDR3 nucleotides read TGTGCCAGCAGCTTAGGGCTCATTTCTAGCACAGATACGCAGTATTTT. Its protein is CASSLGLISSTDTQYF.

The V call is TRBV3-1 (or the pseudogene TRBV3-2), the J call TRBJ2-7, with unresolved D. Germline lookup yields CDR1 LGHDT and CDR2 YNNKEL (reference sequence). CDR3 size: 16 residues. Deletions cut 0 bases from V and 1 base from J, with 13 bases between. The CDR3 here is CASSQEAAIGSYEQYF. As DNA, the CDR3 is TGTGCCAGCAGCCAAGAGGCCGCAATCGGGTCCTACGAGCAGTACTTC.

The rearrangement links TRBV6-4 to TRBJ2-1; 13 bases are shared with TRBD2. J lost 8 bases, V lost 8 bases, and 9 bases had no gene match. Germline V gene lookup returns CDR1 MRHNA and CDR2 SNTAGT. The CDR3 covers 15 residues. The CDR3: CASSALAGGQDEQFF. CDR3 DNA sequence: TGTGCCAGCTCCGCACTAGCGGGGGGGCAAGATGAGCAGTTCTTC.

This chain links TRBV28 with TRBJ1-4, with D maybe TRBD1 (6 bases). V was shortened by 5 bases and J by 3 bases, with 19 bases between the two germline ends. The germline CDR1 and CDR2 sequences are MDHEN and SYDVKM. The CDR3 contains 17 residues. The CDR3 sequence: CASSPGGARQANEKLFF. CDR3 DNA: TGTGCCAGCAGTCCCGGGGGGGCCCGGCAGGCTAATGAAAAACTGTTTTTT.

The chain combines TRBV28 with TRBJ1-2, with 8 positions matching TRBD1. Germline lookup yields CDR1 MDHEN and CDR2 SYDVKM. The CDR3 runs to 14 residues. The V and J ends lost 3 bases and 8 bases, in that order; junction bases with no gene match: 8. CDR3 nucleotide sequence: TGTGCCAGCAGTTTTTCCCGGACAGGGTTGGGCTACACCTTC. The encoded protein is CASSFSRTGLGYTF.

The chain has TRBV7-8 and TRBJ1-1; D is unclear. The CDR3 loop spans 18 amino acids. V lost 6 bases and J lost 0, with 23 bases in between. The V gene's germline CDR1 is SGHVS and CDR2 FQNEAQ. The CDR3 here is CASSHPVGRRKMNTEAFF. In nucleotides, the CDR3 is TGTGCCAGCAGTCACCCCGTGGGGAGGAGGAAAATGAACACTGAAGCTTTCTTT.

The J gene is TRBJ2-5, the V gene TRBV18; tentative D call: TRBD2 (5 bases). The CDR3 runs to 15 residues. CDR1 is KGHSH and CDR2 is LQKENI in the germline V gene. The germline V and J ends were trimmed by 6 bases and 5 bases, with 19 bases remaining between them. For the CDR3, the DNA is TGTGCCAGCTCGCGAGACCTCGACCCGGGGGAGACCCAGTACTTC. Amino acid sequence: CASSRDLDPGETQYF.

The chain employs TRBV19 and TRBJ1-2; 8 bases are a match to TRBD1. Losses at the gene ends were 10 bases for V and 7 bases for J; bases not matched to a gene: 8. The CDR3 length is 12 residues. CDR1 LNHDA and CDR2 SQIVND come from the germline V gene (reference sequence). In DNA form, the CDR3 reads TGTGCCACAAGGACAGGGTGGGGTGGCTACACCTTC. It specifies CATRTGWGGYTF.

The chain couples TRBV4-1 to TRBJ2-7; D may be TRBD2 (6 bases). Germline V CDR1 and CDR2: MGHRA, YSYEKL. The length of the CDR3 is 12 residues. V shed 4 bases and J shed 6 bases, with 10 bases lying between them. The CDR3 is CASSPLGGEQYF. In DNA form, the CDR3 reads TGCGCCAGCAGCCCTTTGGGGGGCGAGCAGTACTTC.

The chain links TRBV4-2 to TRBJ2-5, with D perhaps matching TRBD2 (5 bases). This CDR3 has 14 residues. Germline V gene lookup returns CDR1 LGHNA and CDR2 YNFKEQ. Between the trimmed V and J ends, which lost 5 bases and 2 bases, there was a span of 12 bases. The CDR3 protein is CASSSGPGQETQYF. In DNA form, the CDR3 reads TGTGCCAGCAGCTCGGGTCCGGGGCAAGAGACCCAGTACTTC.

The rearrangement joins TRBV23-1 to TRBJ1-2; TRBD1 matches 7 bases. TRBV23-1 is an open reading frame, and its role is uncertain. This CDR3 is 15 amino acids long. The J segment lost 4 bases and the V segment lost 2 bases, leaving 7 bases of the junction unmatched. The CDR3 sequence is CASSQKRGRGYGYTF. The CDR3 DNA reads TGCGCCAGCAGTCAAAAAAGGGGGCGAGGCTATGGCTACACCTTC.

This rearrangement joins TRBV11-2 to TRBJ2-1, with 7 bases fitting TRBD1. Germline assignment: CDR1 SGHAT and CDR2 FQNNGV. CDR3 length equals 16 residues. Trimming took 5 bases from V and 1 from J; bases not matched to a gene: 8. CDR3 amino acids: CASSLPSGGSYNEQFF. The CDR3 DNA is TGTGCCAGCAGCCTCCCTTCAGGGGGATCCTACAATGAGCAGTTCTTC.

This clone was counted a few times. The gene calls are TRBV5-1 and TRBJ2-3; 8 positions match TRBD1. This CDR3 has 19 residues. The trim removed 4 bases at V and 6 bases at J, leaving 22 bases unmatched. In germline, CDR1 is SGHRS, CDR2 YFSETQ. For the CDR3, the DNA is TGCGCCAGCAGCCAAAGGGGCGGGACAGGAAAAAGGGTTCTGGATACGCAGTATTTT. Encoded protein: CASSQRGGTGKRVLDTQYF.

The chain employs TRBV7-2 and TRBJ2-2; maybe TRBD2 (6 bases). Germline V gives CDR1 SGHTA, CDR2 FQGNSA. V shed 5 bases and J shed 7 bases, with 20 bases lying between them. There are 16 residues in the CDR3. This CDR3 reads CASSPRAGRRGGELFF. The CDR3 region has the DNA TGTGCCAGCAGCCCACGCGCGGGGCGCCGGGGCGGGGAGCTGTTTTTT.

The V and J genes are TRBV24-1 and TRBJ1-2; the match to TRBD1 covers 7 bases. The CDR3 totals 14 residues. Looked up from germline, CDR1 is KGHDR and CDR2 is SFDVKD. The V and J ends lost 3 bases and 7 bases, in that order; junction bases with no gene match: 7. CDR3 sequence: CATSDTDRSGGYTF. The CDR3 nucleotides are TGTGCCACCAGTGATACGGACAGGTCAGGTGGCTACACCTTC.

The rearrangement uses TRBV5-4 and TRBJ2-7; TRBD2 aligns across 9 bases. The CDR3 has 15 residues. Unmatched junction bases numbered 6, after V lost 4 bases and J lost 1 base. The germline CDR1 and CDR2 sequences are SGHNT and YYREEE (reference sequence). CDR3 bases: TGTGCCAGCAGCGTTAGCGGGGGATTTTCCTACGAGCAGTACTTC. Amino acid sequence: CASSVSGGFSYEQYF.

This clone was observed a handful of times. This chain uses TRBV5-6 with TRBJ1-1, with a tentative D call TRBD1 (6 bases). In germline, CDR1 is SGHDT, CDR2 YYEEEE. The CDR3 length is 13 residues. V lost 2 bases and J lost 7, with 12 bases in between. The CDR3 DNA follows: TGTGCCAGCAGCTTTGGACAGAAGCTTGAAGCTTTCTTT. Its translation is CASSFGQKLEAFF.

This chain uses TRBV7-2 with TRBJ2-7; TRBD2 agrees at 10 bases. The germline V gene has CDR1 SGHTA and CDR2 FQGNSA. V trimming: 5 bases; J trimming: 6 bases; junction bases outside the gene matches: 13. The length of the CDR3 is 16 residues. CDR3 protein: CASSPRGAGGLVEQYF. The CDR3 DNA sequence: TGTGCCAGCAGCCCCCGGGGAGCGGGGGGGCTTGTCGAGCAGTACTTC.

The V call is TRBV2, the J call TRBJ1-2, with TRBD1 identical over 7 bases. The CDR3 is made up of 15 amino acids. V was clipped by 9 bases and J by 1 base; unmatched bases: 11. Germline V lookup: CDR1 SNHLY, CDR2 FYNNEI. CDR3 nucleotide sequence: TGTGCCAGTCACCAGGGGGTCCCAGTTAACTATGGCTACACCTTC. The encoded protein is CASHQGVPVNYGYTF.

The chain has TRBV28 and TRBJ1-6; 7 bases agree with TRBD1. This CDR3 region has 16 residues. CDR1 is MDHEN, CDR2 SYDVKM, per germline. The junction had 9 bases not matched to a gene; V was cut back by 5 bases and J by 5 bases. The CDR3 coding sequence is TGTGCCAGCAGTGAAAGGACAGGCGGCAATAATTCACCCCTCCACTTT. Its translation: CASSERTGGNNSPLHF.

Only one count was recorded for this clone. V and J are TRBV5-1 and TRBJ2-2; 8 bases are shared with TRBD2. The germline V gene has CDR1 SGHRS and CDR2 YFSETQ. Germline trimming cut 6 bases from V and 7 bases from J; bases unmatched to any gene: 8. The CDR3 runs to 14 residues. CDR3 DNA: TGCGCCAGCACCCGGGAGGGCGGACTCGGGGAGCTGTTTTTT. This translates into CASTREGGLGELFF. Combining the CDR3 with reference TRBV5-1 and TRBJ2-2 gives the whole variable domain KAGVTQTPRYLIKTRGQQVTLSCSPISGHRSVSWYQQTPGQGLQFLFEYFSETQRNKGNFPGRFSGRQFSNSRSEMNVSTLELGDSALYLCASTREGGLGELFFGEGSRLTVL.

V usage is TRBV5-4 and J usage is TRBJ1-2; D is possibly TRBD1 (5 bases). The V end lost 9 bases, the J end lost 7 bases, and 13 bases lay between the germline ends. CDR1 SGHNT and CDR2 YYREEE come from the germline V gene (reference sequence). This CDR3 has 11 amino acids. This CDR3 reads CAIPQRGGYTF. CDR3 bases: TGTGCCATCCCCCAAAGGGGTGGCTACACCTTC.

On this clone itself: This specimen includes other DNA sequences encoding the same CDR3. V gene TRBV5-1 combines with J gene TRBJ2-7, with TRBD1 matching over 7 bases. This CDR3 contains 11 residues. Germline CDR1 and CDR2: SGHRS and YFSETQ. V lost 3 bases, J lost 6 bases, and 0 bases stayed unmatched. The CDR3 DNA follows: TGCGCCAGCAGCTCAGGGGGCGAGCAGTACTTC. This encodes CASSSGGEQYF.

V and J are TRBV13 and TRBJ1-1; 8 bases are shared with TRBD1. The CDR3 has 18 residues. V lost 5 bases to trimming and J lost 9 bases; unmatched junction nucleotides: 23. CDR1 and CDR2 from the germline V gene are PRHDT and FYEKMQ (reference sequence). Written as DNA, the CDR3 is TGTGCCAGCAGCCCCGGGCCCGACAGGGGCGTCAGTTTTGGGAAAGCTTTCTTT. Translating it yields CASSPGPDRGVSFGKAFF.